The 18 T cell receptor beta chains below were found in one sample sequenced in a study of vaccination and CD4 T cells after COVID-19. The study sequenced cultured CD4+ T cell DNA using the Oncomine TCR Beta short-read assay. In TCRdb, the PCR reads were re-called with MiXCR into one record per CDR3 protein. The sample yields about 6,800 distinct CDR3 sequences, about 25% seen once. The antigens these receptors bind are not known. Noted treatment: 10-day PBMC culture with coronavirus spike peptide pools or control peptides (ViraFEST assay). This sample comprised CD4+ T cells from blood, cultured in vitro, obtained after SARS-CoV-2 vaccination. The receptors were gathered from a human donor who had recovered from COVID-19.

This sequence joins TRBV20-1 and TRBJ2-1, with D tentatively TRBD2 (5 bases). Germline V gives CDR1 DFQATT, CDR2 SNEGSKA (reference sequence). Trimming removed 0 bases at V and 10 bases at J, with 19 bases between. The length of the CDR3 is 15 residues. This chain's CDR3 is CSARDQPYLPSEQFF. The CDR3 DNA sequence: TGCAGTGCTAGAGACCAACCCTACCTACCTAGCGAGCAGTTCTTC.

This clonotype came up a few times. The CDR3 DNA sequence: TGTGCCAGCAGTTTCCCAGGGTCCCACACAGATACGCAGTATTTT. The encoded protein is CASSFPGSHTDTQYF. The chain has TRBV28 and TRBJ2-3; a possible D gene is TRBD1 (5 bases). Germline lookup yields CDR1 MDHEN and CDR2 SYDVKM. The V gene lost 3 bases and the J gene lost 2 bases, with 12 bases spanning the gap. The CDR3 extends over 15 amino acids.

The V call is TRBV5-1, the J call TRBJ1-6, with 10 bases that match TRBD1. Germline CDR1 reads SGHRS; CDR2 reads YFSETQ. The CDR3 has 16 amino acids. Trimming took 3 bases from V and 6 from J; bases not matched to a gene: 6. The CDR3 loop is CASSSGGTGVNSPLHF. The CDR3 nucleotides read TGCGCCAGCAGCTCGGGGGGGACAGGGGTTAATTCACCCCTCCACTTT. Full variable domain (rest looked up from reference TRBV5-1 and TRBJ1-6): KAGVTQTPRYLIKTRGQQVTLSCSPISGHRSVSWYQQTPGQGLQFLFEYFSETQRNKGNFPGRFSGRQFSNSRSEMNVSTLELGDSALYLCASSSGGTGVNSPLHFGNGTRLTVT.

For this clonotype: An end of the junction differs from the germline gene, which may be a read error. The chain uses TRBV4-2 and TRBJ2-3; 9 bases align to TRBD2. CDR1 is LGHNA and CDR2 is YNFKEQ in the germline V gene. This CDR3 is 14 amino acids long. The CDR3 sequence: CASSPPQTGTSLHF. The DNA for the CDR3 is TGTGCCAGCAGCCCACCCCAGACCGGGACTAGCTTACATTTT.

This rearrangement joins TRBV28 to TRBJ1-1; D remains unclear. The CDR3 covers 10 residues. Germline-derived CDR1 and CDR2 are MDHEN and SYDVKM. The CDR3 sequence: CGGMNTEAFF. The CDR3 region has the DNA TGTGGGGGAATGAACACTGAAGCTTTCTTT.

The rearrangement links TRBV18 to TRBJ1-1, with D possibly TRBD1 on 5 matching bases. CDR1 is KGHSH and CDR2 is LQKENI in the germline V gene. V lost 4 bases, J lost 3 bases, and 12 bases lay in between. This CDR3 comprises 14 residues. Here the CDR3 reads CASSLRAGDTEAFF. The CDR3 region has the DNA TGTGCCAGCTCACTTAGGGCGGGGGACACTGAAGCTTTCTTT.

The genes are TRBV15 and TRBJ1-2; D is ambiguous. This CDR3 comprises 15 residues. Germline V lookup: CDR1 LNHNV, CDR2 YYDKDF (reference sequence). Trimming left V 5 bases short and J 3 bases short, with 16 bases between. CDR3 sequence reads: CATSLGPGGDYGYTF. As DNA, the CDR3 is TGTGCCACCAGCTTAGGACCCGGCGGAGACTATGGCTACACCTTC.

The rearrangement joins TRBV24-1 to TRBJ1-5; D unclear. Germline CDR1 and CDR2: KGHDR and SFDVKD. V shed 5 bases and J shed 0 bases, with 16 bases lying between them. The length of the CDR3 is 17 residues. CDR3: CATSAGPYTYSNQPQHF. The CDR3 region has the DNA TGTGCCACCAGTGCCGGGCCCTATACCTATAGCAATCAGCCCCAGCATTTT.

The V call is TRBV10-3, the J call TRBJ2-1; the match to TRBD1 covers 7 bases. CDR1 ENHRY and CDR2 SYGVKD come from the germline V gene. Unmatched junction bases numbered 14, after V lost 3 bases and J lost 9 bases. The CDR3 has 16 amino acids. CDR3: CAISESVLVRGTEQFF. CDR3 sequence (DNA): TGTGCCATCAGTGAATCAGTACTAGTCAGGGGGACTGAGCAGTTCTTC.

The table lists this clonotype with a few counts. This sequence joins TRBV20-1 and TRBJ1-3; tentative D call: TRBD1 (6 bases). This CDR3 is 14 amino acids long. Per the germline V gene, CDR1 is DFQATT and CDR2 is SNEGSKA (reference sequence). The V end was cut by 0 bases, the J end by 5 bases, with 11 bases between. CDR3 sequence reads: CSAREGGPRNTIYF. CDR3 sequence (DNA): TGCAGTGCTAGAGAGGGGGGGCCGAGAAACACCATATATTTT.

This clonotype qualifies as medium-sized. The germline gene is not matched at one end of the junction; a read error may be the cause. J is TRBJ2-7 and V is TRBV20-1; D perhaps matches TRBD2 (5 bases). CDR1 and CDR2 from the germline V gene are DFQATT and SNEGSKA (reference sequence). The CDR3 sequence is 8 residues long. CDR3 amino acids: CSVRGLWF. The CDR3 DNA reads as TGCAGTGTAAGAGGACTTTGGTTC.

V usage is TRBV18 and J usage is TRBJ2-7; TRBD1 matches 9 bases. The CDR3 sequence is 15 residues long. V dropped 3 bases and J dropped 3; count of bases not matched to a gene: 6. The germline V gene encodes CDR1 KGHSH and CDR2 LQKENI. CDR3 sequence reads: CASSPGTGRIYEQYF. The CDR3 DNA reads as TGTGCCAGCTCACCGGGGACAGGGCGAATCTACGAGCAGTACTTC.

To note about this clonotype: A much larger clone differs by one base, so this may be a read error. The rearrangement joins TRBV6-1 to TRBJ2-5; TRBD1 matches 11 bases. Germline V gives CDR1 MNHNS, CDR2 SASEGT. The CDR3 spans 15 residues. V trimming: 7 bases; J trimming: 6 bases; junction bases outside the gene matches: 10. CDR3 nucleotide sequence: TGTGCCAGCATAGACTGGACAGGGGGCTTGAAGACCCAGTACTTC. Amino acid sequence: CASIDWTGGLKTQYF.

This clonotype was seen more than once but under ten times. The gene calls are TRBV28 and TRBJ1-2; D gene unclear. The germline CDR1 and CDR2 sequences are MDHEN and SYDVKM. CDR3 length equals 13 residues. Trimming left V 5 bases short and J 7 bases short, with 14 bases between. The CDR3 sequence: CASSPSRRAGYTF. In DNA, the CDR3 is TGTGCCAGCAGTCCCTCTCGCCGGGCTGGCTACACCTTC.

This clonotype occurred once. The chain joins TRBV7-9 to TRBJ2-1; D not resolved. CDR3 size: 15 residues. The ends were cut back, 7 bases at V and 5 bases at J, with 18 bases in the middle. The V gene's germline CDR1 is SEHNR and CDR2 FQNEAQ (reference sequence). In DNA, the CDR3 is TGTGCCAGCACCTCGCACGCCCTCAAACACAATGAGCAGTTCTTC. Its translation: CASTSHALKHNEQFF.

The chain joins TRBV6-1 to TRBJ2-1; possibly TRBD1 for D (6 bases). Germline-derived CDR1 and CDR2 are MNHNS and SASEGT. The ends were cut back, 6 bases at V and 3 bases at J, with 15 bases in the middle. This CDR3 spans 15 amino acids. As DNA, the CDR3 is TGTGCCAGCAGCCCAGGACAGACCTACTACAATGAGCAGTTCTTC. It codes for CASSPGQTYYNEQFF.

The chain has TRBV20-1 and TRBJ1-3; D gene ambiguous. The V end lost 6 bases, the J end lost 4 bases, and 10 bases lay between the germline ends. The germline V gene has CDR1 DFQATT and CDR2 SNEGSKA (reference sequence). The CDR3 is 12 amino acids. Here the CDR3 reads CSAAVEGNTIYF. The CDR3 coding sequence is TGCAGTGCCGCTGTAGAGGGAAACACCATATATTTT.

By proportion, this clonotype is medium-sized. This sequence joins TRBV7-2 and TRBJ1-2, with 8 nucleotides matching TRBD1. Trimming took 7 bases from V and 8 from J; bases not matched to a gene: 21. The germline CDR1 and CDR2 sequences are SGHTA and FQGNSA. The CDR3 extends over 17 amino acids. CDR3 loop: CASTPTPGQAPYRGYTF. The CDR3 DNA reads TGTGCCAGCACCCCTACTCCGGGACAGGCCCCATATAGGGGCTACACCTTC.